This T cell receptor beta chain was captured by sequencing in a study of T cells in Graves' hyperthyroidism and ophthalmopathy. This clonotype is termed medium-sized. Its specificity is not known. CDR3 size: 14 residues. Trimming cost V 2 bases and J 0 bases, with 6 bases left between them. The germline gives CDR1 SGHTA, CDR2 FQGNSA. Points from the study as a whole: Ophthalmopathy was told apart from stable hyperthyroidism by a 13 V-J model.

There were TCR beta CDR3 regions amplified from RNA transcripts. The HTBI primer set drove a first-round RT-PCR of the TCR CDR3. Via MiXCR, TCRdb re-called the multiplex PCR reads, giving one row per CDR3 protein. The profile shows tens of thousands of distinct CDR3 sequences, over 35% of them singletons. Reasons for excluding patients were uncontrolled infection, other autoimmune disease, pregnancy or lactation. The specimen was blood. This chain connects TRBV7-2 to TRBJ2-3; D not resolved. This clonotype was obtained from a woman younger than 45 with Graves' hyperthyroidism. CDR3 nucleotides: TGTGCCAGCAGCTTACCCGGGAGCACAGATACGCAGTATTTT. Encoded protein: CASSLPGSTDTQYF.